Listed below are T cell receptor beta chains from one sample, sequenced in a study of OX40 agonist ivuxolimab in advanced cancers. Clones were sequenced by immunoSEQ multiplex PCR, and TCRdb holds only the in-frame ones, with some missing. The sample lists 45,000 to 55,000 clones; 70% to 85% were seen once. The sample consisted of CD4+ or CD8+ T cells sorted from blood, taken in a trial of the OX40 agonist ivuxolimab. All receptors derive from an adult with an advanced solid tumor such as melanoma, head and neck, liver or kidney cancer. CDR3s include the opening cysteine and the closing phenylalanine or tryptophan. Fields, in order: CDR3 length, V gene, J gene, clone size, D gene, CDR3 DNA, CDR3 protein. D genes are given only for firm matches. Expanded clones get a size class; other rows say once, few or many, or leave the size out.

CDR3 length: 12; V gene: TRBV28; J gene: TRBJ2-7; clone size: .; D gene: TRBD2; CDR3 DNA: TGTGCCAGCGGCGGGAGATCCTACGAGCAGTACTTC; CDR3 protein: CASGGRSYEQYF
CDR3 length: 13; V gene: TRBV29-1; J gene: TRBJ1-1; clone size: few; D gene: .; CDR3 DNA: TGCAGCTTCCAGGAGTTTATGAACACTGAAGCTTTCTTT; CDR3 protein: CSFQEFMNTEAFF
CDR3 length: 14; V gene: TRBV11-1; J gene: TRBJ2-7; clone size: .; D gene: .; CDR3 DNA: TGTGCCAGCAGCTTAGGAGTCAGCCCCGGTGAGCAGTACTTC; CDR3 protein: CASSLGVSPGEQYF
CDR3 length: 15; V gene: TRBV18; J gene: TRBJ2-5; clone size: few; D gene: TRBD1; CDR3 DNA: TGTGCCAGCTCACCGGTCAGGGGGACGCAAGAGACCCAGTACTTC; CDR3 protein: CASSPVRGTQETQYF
CDR3 length: 14; V gene: TRBV19; J gene: TRBJ2-5; clone size: .; D gene: .; CDR3 DNA: TGTGCCAGTAGGACGTCCGACTACGAAGAGACCCAGTACTTC; CDR3 protein: CASRTSDYEETQYF
CDR3 length: 11; V gene: TRBV7-6; J gene: TRBJ2-5; clone size: .; D gene: .; CDR3 DNA: TGTGCCAGCAGCTCCCAAGAGACCCAGTACTTC; CDR3 protein: CASSSQETQYF
CDR3 length: 16; V gene: TRBV9; J gene: TRBJ2-3; clone size: .; D gene: .; CDR3 DNA: TGTGCCAGCAGCCTCGCCGAGGGAGCGAGCACAGATACGCAGTATTTT; CDR3 protein: CASSLAEGASTDTQYF
CDR3 length: 12; V gene: TRBV2; J gene: TRBJ2-5; clone size: .; D gene: .; CDR3 DNA: TGTGCCAGCAGTAGGGCCGGGGAGACCCAGTACTTC; CDR3 protein: CASSRAGETQYF
CDR3 length: 13; V gene: TRBV7-2; J gene: TRBJ2-7; clone size: few; D gene: .; CDR3 DNA: TGTGCCAGCAGCAAACCTGGCTCCTACGAGCAGTACTTC; CDR3 protein: CASSKPGSYEQYF
CDR3 length: 17; V gene: TRBV19; J gene: TRBJ2-4; clone size: .; D gene: TRBD2; CDR3 DNA: TGTGCCAGTAGTCCGACTCGCGTAGCGGGGGGGTTAAACATTCAGTACTTC; CDR3 protein: CASSPTRVAGGLNIQYF
CDR3 length: 14; V gene: TRBV29-1; J gene: TRBJ2-7; clone size: few; D gene: TRBD1; CDR3 DNA: TGCAGCGTTCAGGGACAGGGGGCAGCCTACGAGCAGTACTTC; CDR3 protein: CSVQGQGAAYEQYF
CDR3 length: 15; V gene: TRBV25-1; J gene: TRBJ2-7; clone size: .; D gene: TRBD1; CDR3 DNA: TGTGCCAGCAGTGACTCCGGACAGGCCTCCTACGAGCAGTACTTC; CDR3 protein: CASSDSGQASYEQYF
CDR3 length: 15; V gene: TRBV11-2; J gene: TRBJ2-6; clone size: .; D gene: .; CDR3 DNA: TGTGCCAGCAGCTTAGCACTCCCTGGGGCCAACGTCCTGACTTTC; CDR3 protein: CASSLALPGANVLTF
CDR3 length: 16; V gene: TRBV6-1; J gene: TRBJ2-3; clone size: .; D gene: TRBD2; CDR3 DNA: TGTGCCAGCAGTGAATTCCCGGGAGGGCCGGTAGATACGCAGTATTTT; CDR3 protein: CASSEFPGGPVDTQYF
CDR3 length: 15; V gene: TRBV4-3; J gene: TRBJ2-5; clone size: .; D gene: TRBD2; CDR3 DNA: TGCGCCAGCAGCCAAAGAGGTGGCGGGGGGGAGACCCAGTACTTC; CDR3 protein: CASSQRGGGGETQYF
CDR3 length: 13; V gene: TRBV14; J gene: TRBJ1-1; clone size: .; D gene: .; CDR3 DNA: TGTGCCAGCAGCCCTTGGGGGGGCACTGAAGCTTTCTTT; CDR3 protein: CASSPWGGTEAFF
CDR3 length: 14; V gene: TRBV5-6; J gene: TRBJ1-1; clone size: .; D gene: .; CDR3 DNA: TGTGCCAGCAGCAGATATTACGAGAACACTGAAGCTTTCTTT; CDR3 protein: CASSRYYENTEAFF
CDR3 length: 15; V gene: TRBV19; J gene: TRBJ2-6; clone size: .; D gene: .; CDR3 DNA: TGTGCCAGTAGTGAGGGGACCTCTGGGGCCAACGTCCTGACTTTC; CDR3 protein: CASSEGTSGANVLTF
CDR3 length: 16; V gene: TRBV9; J gene: TRBJ2-7; clone size: .; D gene: .; CDR3 DNA: TGTGCCAGCAGCGTATCCCTAGTGGGAGACTACTACGAGCAGTACTTC; CDR3 protein: CASSVSLVGDYYEQYF
CDR3 length: 11; V gene: TRBV25-1; J gene: TRBJ2-1; clone size: .; D gene: .; CDR3 DNA: TGTGCCAGCAGTATATACAATGAGCAGTTCTTC; CDR3 protein: CASSIYNEQFF
CDR3 length: 11; V gene: TRBV6-6; J gene: TRBJ2-1; clone size: .; D gene: .; CDR3 DNA: TGTGCCAGCAGTTCAGACCGAGATCGGTTCTTC; CDR3 protein: CASSSDRDRFF
CDR3 length: 15; V gene: TRBV30; J gene: TRBJ2-2; clone size: once; D gene: .; CDR3 DNA: TGTGCCTGGAGTACCCTCCCGGCTAGCCGCGGGGAGCTGTTTTTT; CDR3 protein: CAWSTLPASRGELFF
CDR3 length: 13; V gene: TRBV7-9; J gene: TRBJ1-2; clone size: .; D gene: TRBD1; CDR3 DNA: TGTGCCAGCAGCGCCGGGACAGACTATGGCTACACCTTC; CDR3 protein: CASSAGTDYGYTF
CDR3 length: 15; V gene: TRBV13; J gene: TRBJ1-1; clone size: .; D gene: TRBD1; CDR3 DNA: TGTGCCAGCAGCTTTGGCCTCAGGGGGTACACTGAAGCTTTCTTT; CDR3 protein: CASSFGLRGYTEAFF
CDR3 length: 17; V gene: TRBV7-3; J gene: TRBJ2-1; clone size: .; D gene: TRBD2; CDR3 DNA: TGTGCCAGCAGCTTAAAACTAGCGGGGACGACATACAATGAGCAGTTCTTC; CDR3 protein: CASSLKLAGTTYNEQFF
CDR3 length: 16; V gene: TRBV5-5; J gene: TRBJ2-7; clone size: .; D gene: TRBD2; CDR3 DNA: TGTGCCAGCAGGGGGAGCGTCCTAGCGGGAGACTACAAGCAGTACTTC; CDR3 protein: CASRGSVLAGDYKQYF
CDR3 length: 15; V gene: TRBV7-2; J gene: TRBJ2-3; clone size: .; D gene: .; CDR3 DNA: TGTGCCAGCAGCTTAAGAGCTGGGAGCACAGATACGCAGTATTTT; CDR3 protein: CASSLRAGSTDTQYF
CDR3 length: 15; V gene: TRBV11-2; J gene: TRBJ2-7; clone size: .; D gene: TRBD1; CDR3 DNA: TGTGCCAGCAGCTTGCTGGACAGGTTTGGTTACGAGCAGTACTTC; CDR3 protein: CASSLLDRFGYEQYF
CDR3 length: 16; V gene: TRBV4-3; J gene: TRBJ1-1; clone size: .; D gene: .; CDR3 DNA: TGCGCCAGCAGCTTTATCCGGGGCCCCCTAAACACTGAAGCTTTCTTT; CDR3 protein: CASSFIRGPLNTEAFF
CDR3 length: 15; V gene: TRBV11-2; J gene: TRBJ2-1; clone size: few; D gene: .; CDR3 DNA: TGTGCCAGCAGCTTACCCGGGAGAGTTGAGAGTGAGCAGTTCTTC; CDR3 protein: CASSLPGRVESEQFF
CDR3 length: 15; V gene: TRBV30; J gene: TRBJ2-3; clone size: .; D gene: TRBD2; CDR3 DNA: TGTGCCTGGAGTGTACCCGGGGGGGGCCCAGATACGCAGTATTTT; CDR3 protein: CAWSVPGGGPDTQYF
CDR3 length: 17; V gene: TRBV5-6; J gene: TRBJ2-4; clone size: .; D gene: TRBD1; CDR3 DNA: TGTGCCAGCAGCCCCATGGACAGGAGACTAGCCAAAAACATTCAGTACTTC; CDR3 protein: CASSPMDRRLAKNIQYF
CDR3 length: 13; V gene: TRBV11-2; J gene: TRBJ2-7; clone size: once; D gene: .; CDR3 DNA: TGTGCCAGCAGCTCGTTGTCGACTAGTGAGCAGTACTTC; CDR3 protein: CASSSLSTSEQYF
CDR3 length: 14; V gene: TRBV14; J gene: TRBJ2-7; clone size: .; D gene: TRBD1; CDR3 DNA: TGTGCCAGCAGCCCAGCCGGGACAGGGCTCGGGCAGTACTTC; CDR3 protein: CASSPAGTGLGQYF
CDR3 length: 13; V gene: TRBV11-2; J gene: TRBJ2-7; clone size: .; D gene: TRBD2; CDR3 DNA: TGTGCCAGCAGCTTAGGGGGGGGCTACGAGCAGTACTTC; CDR3 protein: CASSLGGGYEQYF
CDR3 length: 15; V gene: TRBV28; J gene: TRBJ2-5; clone size: .; D gene: .; CDR3 DNA: TGTGCCAGCAGTAGTGGACAGTTAGGTGGAGAGACCCAGTACTTC; CDR3 protein: CASSSGQLGGETQYF
CDR3 length: 15; V gene: TRBV30; J gene: TRBJ1-6; clone size: .; D gene: .; CDR3 DNA: TGTGCCTCTCACAGGGATGGGTCCTATAATTCACCCCTCCACTTT; CDR3 protein: CASHRDGSYNSPLHF
CDR3 length: 16; V gene: TRBV2; J gene: TRBJ2-2; clone size: .; D gene: TRBD2; CDR3 DNA: TGTGCCAGCAGTGTGTCGGCGGGAGTCCCCTCCGGGGAGCTGTTTTTT; CDR3 protein: CASSVSAGVPSGELFF
CDR3 length: 15; V gene: TRBV11-2; J gene: TRBJ2-7; clone size: once; D gene: .; CDR3 DNA: TGTGCCAGCAGCACCCGGGGGAGTGGTGTGGGCGAGCAGTACTTC; CDR3 protein: CASSTRGSGVGEQYF
CDR3 length: 16; V gene: TRBV13; J gene: TRBJ2-7; clone size: .; D gene: .; CDR3 DNA: TGTGCCAGCAGAGAATACATGAACAGGGCCTCCTACGAGCAGTACTTC; CDR3 protein: CASREYMNRASYEQYF
CDR3 length: 16; V gene: TRBV6-4; J gene: TRBJ2-2; clone size: .; D gene: TRBD2; CDR3 DNA: TGTGCCAGCAGCCGCGGACTAGCGGGGGGCACCGGGGAGCTGTTTTTT; CDR3 protein: CASSRGLAGGTGELFF
CDR3 length: 15; V gene: TRBV27; J gene: TRBJ2-5; clone size: .; D gene: .; CDR3 DNA: TGTGCCAGCAGTTACACGGGACGGGGCCAAGAGACCCAGTACTTC; CDR3 protein: CASSYTGRGQETQYF
CDR3 length: 14; V gene: TRBV7-2; J gene: TRBJ1-6; clone size: once; D gene: .; CDR3 DNA: TGTGCCAGCAGCTTAGGGGGATCCAATTCACCCCTCCACTTT; CDR3 protein: CASSLGGSNSPLHF
CDR3 length: 16; V gene: TRBV7-2; J gene: TRBJ2-7; clone size: .; D gene: TRBD1; CDR3 DNA: TGTGCCAGCAGCTTTAGCCCGACAGGGGGGAGCTACGAGCAGTACTTC; CDR3 protein: CASSFSPTGGSYEQYF
CDR3 length: 17; V gene: TRBV10-3; J gene: TRBJ2-1; clone size: .; D gene: .; CDR3 DNA: TGTGCCATCAGTGACCCGAGGGAGCAAGGCTCCTACAATGAGCAGTTCTTC; CDR3 protein: CAISDPREQGSYNEQFF
CDR3 length: 14; V gene: TRBV9; J gene: TRBJ2-3; clone size: .; D gene: TRBD2; CDR3 DNA: TGTGCCAGCAGCGGACTAGCGGGGGCCGATACGCAGTATTTT; CDR3 protein: CASSGLAGADTQYF
CDR3 length: 16; V gene: TRBV18; J gene: TRBJ1-4; clone size: .; D gene: .; CDR3 DNA: TGTGCCAGCTCACCCGGGATAAAGGGGGAATTTGAAAAACTGTTTTTT; CDR3 protein: CASSPGIKGEFEKLFF
CDR3 length: 15; V gene: TRBV11-2; J gene: TRBJ2-5; clone size: .; D gene: .; CDR3 DNA: TGTGCCAGCAGCGATGTCGTAGGGGGAGTCGCGACCCAGTACTTC; CDR3 protein: CASSDVVGGVATQYF